Below are 25 T cell receptor beta chains sequenced from a single sample in a study of neurological immune-mediated disorders. TCRdb analysed the 5' RACE reads with MiXCR anew, one entry per CDR3 protein. This table has under 70,000 distinct CDR3 sequences, roughly 3.5% appearing once. Input material: PBMCs. These receptors came from an older woman with multiple sclerosis.

For this clonotype: A much more abundant neighbour one base away suggests this may be a read error. V usage is TRBV20-1 and J usage is TRBJ1-1; D not certain. CDR3 length: 15 amino acids. In germline, CDR1 is DFQATT, CDR2 SNEGSKA (reference sequence). The V end lost 0 bases, the J end lost 1 base, and 12 bases lay between the germline ends. The CDR3 loop reads CSARDRRKGNTEAFF. The DNA for the CDR3 is TGCAGTGCTAGAGATCGCCGGAAAGGGAACACTGAAGCTTTCTTT.

This clonotype was recorded at least ten times. The V gene is TRBV5-1, the J gene TRBJ2-7; D perhaps matches TRBD1 (7 bases). The CDR3 sequence is 15 residues long. Trimming shortened V by 4 bases and J by 2 bases, and 16 bases separated the two germline ends. CDR1 is SGHRS and CDR2 is YFSETQ in the germline V gene. CDR3 bases: TGCGCCAGCAGCCGCGGGACAGCTACAACCTACGAGCAGTACTTC. Protein sequence: CASSRGTATTYEQYF.

This clonotype has ten or more counts. J is TRBJ2-3 and V is TRBV9; D is possibly TRBD2 (5 bases). Looked up from germline, CDR1 is SGDLS and CDR2 is YYNGEE. Between the trimmed V and J ends, which lost 3 bases and 2 bases, there was a span of 10 bases. The CDR3 is 14 amino acids. CDR3 nucleotides: TGTGCCAGCAGCGGGGAGCGACTCACAGATACGCAGTATTTT. The encoded protein is CASSGERLTDTQYF.

This clonotype was detected many times. The CDR3 carries no conserved terminal phenylalanine or tryptophan, so it likely arises from a read error. The limits of the CDR3 on the DNA are not certain, so only TCRdb's listed CDR3 is given. V and J are TRBV5-6 and TRBJ2-3; no DNA check was done on the table's D call, TRBD2. From germline, CDR1 is SGHDT and CDR2 YYEEEE. The CDR3 spans 12 amino acids, including both terminal residues. The CDR3 reads CASSWGTSGRAI.

This clonotype has ten or more counts. The chain couples TRBV28 to TRBJ2-6; TRBD1 agrees at 7 bases. CDR1 and CDR2 (germline): MDHEN, SYDVKM. With V trimmed by 5 bases and J by 4 bases, 2 bases remained unmatched. The CDR3 is 14 amino acids. Here the CDR3 reads CASSTGAGANVLTF. In DNA form, the CDR3 reads TGTGCCAGCAGTACAGGGGCCGGGGCCAACGTCCTGACTTTC.

This clonotype showed up many times. The V gene is TRBV2, the J gene TRBJ2-1; TRBD2 agrees at 11 bases. Per the germline V gene, CDR1 is SNHLY and CDR2 is FYNNEI. The CDR3 sequence is 14 residues long. V trimming: 8 bases; J trimming: 4 bases; junction bases outside the gene matches: 4. This CDR3 is CASRGLAGYNEQFF. CDR3 coding DNA: TGTGCCAGCCGCGGACTAGCGGGTTACAATGAGCAGTTCTTC.

This clonotype was seen at least ten times. V gene TRBV20-1 combines with J gene TRBJ2-2, with unresolved D. Trimming removed 3 bases from V and 5 bases from J, with 10 bases in between. The CDR3 is 13 residues long. CDR1 DFQATT and CDR2 SNEGSKA come from the germline V gene (reference sequence). The CDR3 DNA follows: TGCAGTGCTAGGGACCCGGTTACCGGGGAGCTGTTTTTT. Protein: CSARDPVTGELFF.

This clonotype showed up many times. J is TRBJ2-3 and V is TRBV7-2; D might be TRBD1 (6 bases). With 4 bases removed from V and 5 bases from J, the gap between germline ends came to 10 bases. CDR1 is SGHTA and CDR2 is FQGNSA in the germline V gene. This CDR3 is built from 13 residues. The DNA of the CDR3 is TGTGCCAGCAGCTCGGACAGCCTAGATACGCAGTATTTT. Protein product: CASSSDSLDTQYF.

This clonotype was seen at least ten times. The V call is TRBV20-1, the J call TRBJ1-2; the match to TRBD1 covers 7 bases. CDR3 length equals 14 residues. Germline loops: CDR1 DFQATT, CDR2 SNEGSKA (reference sequence). V lost 4 bases to trimming and J lost 6 bases; unmatched junction nucleotides: 11. CDR3 nucleotide sequence: TGCAGTGCTAACTTATTACAGGGGAAGAATGGCTACACCTTC. As protein: CSANLLQGKNGYTF.

This clonotype was detected ten times or more. The gene calls are TRBV7-2 and TRBJ2-7; no firm D call. V gave up 5 bases and J gave up 2 bases, with 13 bases separating them. The CDR3 is made up of 14 amino acids. Looked up from germline, CDR1 is SGHTA and CDR2 is FQGNSA. Written as DNA, the CDR3 is TGTGCCAGCAGCCCCATTTATTTGGCCTACGAGCAGTACTTC. It encodes CASSPIYLAYEQYF.

This clonotype came up a few times. The CDR3 does not close with the conserved phenylalanine or tryptophan, likely indicating a read error. This CDR3 reads CASSVRVLNIQYN. The CDR3 DNA is TGTGCCAGCAGCGTCCGGGTCTTAAACATTCAGTACAAC. This sequence joins TRBV7-2 and TRBJ2-4; D remains ambiguous. This CDR3 contains 13 residues. Germline values: CDR1 SGHTA, CDR2 FQGNSA. The germline V and J ends were trimmed by 5 bases and 6 bases, with 11 bases remaining between them.

About this clonotype: A much larger clonotype is one base distant, so this may be a read error. V and J are TRBV3-1 and TRBJ1-6, with D hard to call. The CDR3 contains 15 residues. Germline CDR1 LGHDT, CDR2 YNNKEL (reference sequence). The CDR3 loop is CASSQDDGGYSHLHF. CDR3 nucleotides: TGTGCCAGCAGCCAAGATGATGGCGGTTACTCACACCTCCACTTT.

Regarding this clonotype: Given a much more abundant clone one base away, this may be a read error. The chain employs TRBV20-1 and TRBJ2-7, with D hard to call. The germline V gene encodes CDR1 DFQATT and CDR2 SNEGSKA (reference sequence). The CDR3 runs 12 residues. Trimming took off 6 bases at V and 7 bases at J, with 16 bases between the two ends. The CDR3 region has the DNA TGCAGTGCCGCCACCAAGACTTGGGAGCAGTACTTC. The encoded protein is CSAATKTWEQYF.

This clonotype has ten or more counts. This chain uses TRBV20-1 with TRBJ1-3; D not certain. The CDR3 extends over 13 amino acids. The V gene's germline CDR1 is DFQATT and CDR2 SNEGSKA (reference sequence). V was clipped by 5 bases and J by 3 bases, with 11 bases between them. In DNA form, the CDR3 reads TGCAGTGCTGAGACTCGGAATGGAAACACCATATATTTT. Residues: CSAETRNGNTIYF.

This clonotype was seen ten or more times. The chain couples TRBV12-3 or TRBV12-4 to TRBJ2-2; D gene ambiguous. This CDR3 region has 11 residues. Trimming left V 6 bases short and J 4 bases short, with 3 bases between. CDR3 DNA: TGTGCCAGCAGAATCACCGGGGAGCTGTTTTTT. Translating gives CASRITGELFF.

This clonotype was recorded at least ten times. The chain employs TRBV20-1 and TRBJ1-3; weak D call: TRBD1 (5 bases). CDR1 and CDR2 from the germline V gene are DFQATT and SNEGSKA (reference sequence). V shed 7 bases and J shed 0 bases, with 10 bases lying between them. This CDR3 spans 13 amino acids. The CDR3 loop is CSVGQGSGNTIYF. DNA of the CDR3: TGCAGTGTCGGGCAGGGCTCTGGAAACACCATATATTTT.

The sample holds a few counts of this clonotype. One end of the junction does not line up with germline, which may come from a read error. The V and J genes are TRBV7-2 and TRBJ2-3; 9 bases line up with TRBD2. Germline CDR1 is SGHTA and CDR2 is FQGNSA. There are 14 residues in the CDR3. The CDR3 spells CASAVGLAGNTKYF. CDR3 coding DNA: TGTGCCAGCGCAGTAGGGCTAGCGGGGAATACGAAGTATTTT.

This clonotype was observed at least ten times. In nucleotides, the CDR3 is TGTGCCAGCACCGCCTCGGGGTCCAATACGCAGTATTTT. Translating gives CASTASGSNTQYF. V is TRBV7-3 and J is TRBJ2-3; weak D call: TRBD2 (5 bases). Trimming shortened V by 7 bases and J by 7 bases, and 15 bases separated the two germline ends. The germline V gene has CDR1 SGHTA and CDR2 FQGTGA. This CDR3 contains 13 residues.

Many counts were recorded for this clonotype. The genes are TRBV12-3 or TRBV12-4 and TRBJ1-6; unclear D gene. Trimming took 2 bases from V and 6 from J, leaving 20 bases between them. CDR3 size: 18 residues. The chain's CDR3 is CASSLRAIITQPNSPLHF. The CDR3 nucleotides are TGTGCCAGCAGTTTAAGGGCCATTATAACCCAGCCTAATTCACCCCTCCACTTT.

This clonotype turned up a few times. One end of the junction varies from germline; a read error may be responsible. CDR3 DNA: TGTGCCAGCAGCTCTTTGACAGGGGTTAAGACCCAGAATTTT. The encoded protein is CASSSLTGVKTQNF. The chain is built from TRBV7-2 and TRBJ1-5; 8 bases align to TRBD1. CDR3 size: 14 residues. Germline V gene lookup returns CDR1 SGHTA and CDR2 FQGNSA.

This clonotype was counted ten times or more. The chain employs TRBV18 and TRBJ2-1; D gene ambiguous. The V end was cut by 2 bases, the J end by 6 bases, with 20 bases between. This CDR3 has 17 amino acids. Germline V lookup: CDR1 KGHSH, CDR2 LQKENI. The CDR3 DNA reads as TGTGCCAGCTCACCATTCGTTTTGCCGGGTTCCAGCAATGAGCAGTTCTTC. This gives the protein CASSPFVLPGSSNEQFF. Full variable domain (remainder filled in from reference TRBV18 and TRBJ2-1): NAGVMQNPRHLVRRRGQEARLRCSPMKGHSHVYWYRQLPEEGLKFMVYLQKENIIDESGMPKERFSAEFPKEGPSILRIQQVVRGDSAAYFCASSPFVLPGSSNEQFFGPGTRLTVL.

This clonotype was recorded a few times. This may be a read error, as it is one base from a much larger clone. The chain uses TRBV15 and TRBJ2-7; 8 bases align to TRBD1. The CDR3 loop spans 14 amino acids. CDR1 and CDR2 from the germline V gene are LNHNV and YYDKDF (reference sequence). CDR3 nucleotides: TGTGCCACCAGCGTTGACAGGGGTGCCTACGAGAAGTACTTC. Encoded protein: CATSVDRGAYEKYF.

This clonotype is labeled as medium-sized (0.01 to 0.1%). This chain joins TRBV20-1 and TRBJ2-7; D is uncertain. The CDR3 sequence is 13 residues long. Deletions cut 3 bases from V and 0 bases from J, with 9 bases between. Germline CDR1 reads DFQATT; CDR2 reads SNEGSKA (reference sequence). CDR3 bases: TGCAGTGCTAGGCAGGAGAGCTCCTACGAGCAGTACTTC. It codes for CSARQESSYEQYF.

The table lists this clonotype with many counts. The V gene is TRBV6-6, the J gene TRBJ2-7, with 7 positions matching TRBD1. The germline gives CDR1 MNHNY, CDR2 SVGAGI (reference sequence). The V and J ends lost 6 bases and 4 bases, in that order; junction bases with no gene match: 3. This CDR3 has 12 amino acids. CDR3 in DNA: TGTGCCAGCAGCACAGGGGCGTACGAGCAGTACTTC. It specifies CASSTGAYEQYF.

The table lists this clonotype with many counts. The rearrangement uses TRBV29-1 and TRBJ2-3; no clear D gene. CDR3 length equals 10 residues. CDR1 and CDR2 (germline): SQVTM, ANQGSEA. The ends were cut back, 3 bases at V and 8 bases at J, with 6 bases in the middle. The CDR3 bases are TGCAGCGTTGACCACGCTACGCAGTATTTT. Protein: CSVDHATQYF.